Shown below are 16 T cell receptor beta chains from a single sample sequenced in a study of blood T cell repertoires in COVID-19. The assay was immunoSEQ multiplex PCR, and TCRdb's table has in-frame clones only and misses some. Among some 180,000 clones listed, about 88% were seen once. Sequencing input: peripheral blood. The receptor source for this set is a woman older than 75 with COVID-19, enrolled during active disease.

This rearrangement joins TRBV10-3 to TRBJ2-7; 15 bases align to TRBD2. The CDR3 is 16 residues long. The germline gives CDR1 ENHRY, CDR2 SYGVKD. V was pared by 2 bases and J by 4 bases, with 3 bases of the junction left unmatched. CDR3 coding DNA: TGTGCCATCAGTGAGGTAGGGACTAGCGGGAGGTACGAGCAGTACTTC. It specifies CAISEVGTSGRYEQYF.

V gene TRBV9 combines with J gene TRBJ1-3, with 9 bases identical to TRBD1. Germline CDR1 SGDLS, CDR2 YYNGEE. CDR3 length: 16 amino acids. The V gene end was trimmed by 4 bases and the J gene end by 0 bases; junction bases not matched to a gene: 5. The CDR3 DNA sequence: TGTGCCAGCAGCCCACGGACAGGGGCCTCTGGAAACACCATATATTTT. It is translated as CASSPRTGASGNTIYF. Looking up the rest from reference TRBV9 and TRBJ1-3 gives the full variable domain: DSGVTQTPKHLITATGQRVTLRCSPRSGDLSVYWYQQSLDQGLQFLIQYYNGEERAKGNILERFSAQQFPDLHSELNLSSLELGDSALYFCASSPRTGASGNTIYFGEGSWLTVV.

The chain uses TRBV11-2 and TRBJ2-7, with 9 bases fitting TRBD2. Trimming at V came to 0 bases and at J to 2 bases, leaving 2 bases not matched to a gene. Germline CDR1 reads SGHAT; CDR2 reads FQNNGV. The CDR3 totals 15 residues. CDR3 region: CASSLELAGAYEQYF. The CDR3 region has the DNA TGTGCCAGCAGCTTAGAATTAGCGGGAGCCTACGAGCAGTACTTC.

The J gene is TRBJ1-5, the V gene TRBV2; D uncertain. Germline V gene sequence: CDR1 SNHLY, CDR2 FYNNEI. The CDR3 is 14 residues long. Trimming left V 5 bases short and J 0 bases short, with 8 bases between. The DNA for the CDR3 is TGTGCCAGCAGTCCAGAATATAGCAATCAGCCCCAGCATTTT. Protein: CASSPEYSNQPQHF.

This rearrangement joins TRBV9 to TRBJ2-1; D possibly corresponds to TRBD2 (6 bases). Germline V gene lookup returns CDR1 SGDLS and CDR2 YYNGEE. Trimming pared 1 base from V and 4 bases from J, leaving 12 bases between. The CDR3 loop spans 15 amino acids. The CDR3 coding sequence is TGTGCCAGCAGCGTACGGGACTCAGGGTACAATGAGCAGTTCTTC. Translation: CASSVRDSGYNEQFF.

The V and J genes are TRBV5-1 and TRBJ2-5; 7 nucleotides line up with TRBD1. CDR3 length: 15 residues. With V trimmed by 2 bases and J by 4 bases, 8 bases remained unmatched. Germline V gives CDR1 SGHRS, CDR2 YFSETQ. CDR3 sequence reads: CASSLLGGSRETQYF. The DNA for the CDR3 is TGCGCCAGCAGCTTACTAGGGGGCTCAAGAGAGACCCAGTACTTC.

The chain has TRBV10-3 and TRBJ2-5; 10 bases agree with TRBD2. This CDR3 has 15 amino acids. Germline V CDR1 and CDR2: ENHRY, SYGVKD. J gave up 3 bases and V 7 bases, and 8 bases lay outside the gene matches. The DNA of the CDR3 is TGTGCCATCAAAGCGGGAGGGGGCTTAGAAGAGACCCAGTACTTC. This encodes CAIKAGGGLEETQYF.

The gene calls are TRBV28 and TRBJ1-2, with 8 positions matching TRBD1. This CDR3 is 14 amino acids long. Germline CDR1 and CDR2: MDHEN and SYDVKM. The junction had 6 bases not matched to a gene; V was cut back by 5 bases and J by 4 bases. The CDR3 here is CASSPGGAGYGYTF. DNA of the CDR3: TGTGCCAGCAGTCCAGGGGGCGCGGGCTATGGCTACACCTTC.

The chain links TRBV5-4 to TRBJ1-1; D not certain. In germline, CDR1 is SGHNT, CDR2 YYREEE (reference sequence). With 2 bases removed from V and 1 base from J, the gap between germline ends came to 9 bases. CDR3 size: 14 residues. The CDR3 DNA reads TGTGCCAGCAGCTTTATAGACTCGAACACTGAAGCTTTCTTT. It encodes CASSFIDSNTEAFF.

The chain carries TRBV3-1 (or the pseudogene TRBV3-2) and TRBJ2-1; D possibly corresponds to TRBD1 (6 bases). Trimming removed 1 base from V and 8 bases from J, with 9 bases in between. CDR3 length equals 13 residues. The germline V gene has CDR1 LGHDT and CDR2 YNNKEL (reference sequence). The CDR3: CASSQVDRYEQFF. As DNA, the CDR3 is TGTGCCAGCAGCCAAGTGGACAGATATGAGCAGTTCTTC.

CDR3: CASSPSTGENQPQHF. The CDR3 DNA is TGTGCCAGCAGTCCCAGCACAGGGGAAAATCAGCCCCAGCATTTT. The chain uses TRBV6-5 and TRBJ1-5; TRBD1 matches 7 bases. The CDR3 covers 15 residues. Per the germline V gene, CDR1 is MNHEY and CDR2 is SVGAGI. V gave up 5 bases and J gave up 4 bases; unmatched junction bases: 8.

V is TRBV27 and J is TRBJ1-2; D gene ambiguous. V lost 5 bases, J lost 5 bases, and 18 bases lay in between. The CDR3 has 15 residues. Germline CDR1 MNHEY, CDR2 SMNVEV (reference sequence). CDR3 amino acids: CASSPTGVRGYGYTF. In DNA, the CDR3 is TGTGCCAGCAGTCCAACGGGAGTCCGAGGATATGGCTACACCTTC.

There are a few counts of this clone. The chain links TRBV20-1 to TRBJ1-2; the D is unclear. Trimming took 3 bases from V and 0 from J, leaving 11 bases between them. Germline values: CDR1 DFQATT, CDR2 SNEGSKA (reference sequence). The CDR3 covers 14 residues. CDR3 bases: TGCAGTGCTAGTTTGACGGGAGCTAACTATGGCTACACCTTC. Its translation: CSASLTGANYGYTF.

The chain combines TRBV5-6 with TRBJ2-1; TRBD2 matches at 16 bases. This CDR3 is built from 18 residues. V lost 4 bases, J lost 0 bases, and 4 bases stayed unmatched. CDR1 is SGHDT and CDR2 is YYEEEE in the germline V gene. This CDR3 reads CASSMGLAGGNSYNEQFF. The CDR3 nucleotides are TGTGCCAGCAGCATGGGACTAGCGGGAGGGAACTCCTACAATGAGCAGTTCTTC.

The CDR3 coding sequence is TGTGCCAGCAGCCCCCTCGCGGGTCAAGGCTTAGCTAACTATGGCTACACCTTC. Amino acid sequence: CASSPLAGQGLANYGYTF. The chain links TRBV7-2 to TRBJ1-2; no clear D gene. V was trimmed by 5 bases and J by 0 bases, leaving 22 bases between them. Germline assignment: CDR1 SGHTA and CDR2 FQGNSA. The CDR3 is made up of 18 amino acids.

This chain connects TRBV28 to TRBJ1-3, with D uncertain. The CDR3 has 13 residues. V lost 5 bases and J lost 0, with 5 bases in between. Germline V gives CDR1 MDHEN, CDR2 SYDVKM. The DNA for the CDR3 is TGTGCCAGCAGTCTGAGCTCTGGAAACACCATATATTTT. It is translated as CASSLSSGNTIYF.